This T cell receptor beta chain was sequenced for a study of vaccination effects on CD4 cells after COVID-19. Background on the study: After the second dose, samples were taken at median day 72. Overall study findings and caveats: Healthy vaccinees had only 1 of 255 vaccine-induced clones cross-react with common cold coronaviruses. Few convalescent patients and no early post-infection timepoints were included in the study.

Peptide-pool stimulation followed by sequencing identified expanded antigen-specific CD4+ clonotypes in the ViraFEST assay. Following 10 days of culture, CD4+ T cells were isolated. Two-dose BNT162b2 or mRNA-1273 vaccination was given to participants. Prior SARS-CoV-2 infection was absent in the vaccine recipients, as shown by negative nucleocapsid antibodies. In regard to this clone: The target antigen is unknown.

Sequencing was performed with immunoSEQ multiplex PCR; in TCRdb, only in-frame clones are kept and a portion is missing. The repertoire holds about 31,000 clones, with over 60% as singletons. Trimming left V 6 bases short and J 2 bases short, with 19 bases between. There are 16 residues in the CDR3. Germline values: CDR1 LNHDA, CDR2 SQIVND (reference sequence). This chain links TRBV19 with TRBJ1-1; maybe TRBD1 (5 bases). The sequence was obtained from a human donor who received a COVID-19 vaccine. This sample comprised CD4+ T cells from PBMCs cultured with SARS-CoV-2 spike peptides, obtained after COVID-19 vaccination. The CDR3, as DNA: TGTGCCAGTAGCTGGGACGCCTGGGGCCCTAACACTGAAGCTTTCTTT. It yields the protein CASSWDAWGPNTEAFF.